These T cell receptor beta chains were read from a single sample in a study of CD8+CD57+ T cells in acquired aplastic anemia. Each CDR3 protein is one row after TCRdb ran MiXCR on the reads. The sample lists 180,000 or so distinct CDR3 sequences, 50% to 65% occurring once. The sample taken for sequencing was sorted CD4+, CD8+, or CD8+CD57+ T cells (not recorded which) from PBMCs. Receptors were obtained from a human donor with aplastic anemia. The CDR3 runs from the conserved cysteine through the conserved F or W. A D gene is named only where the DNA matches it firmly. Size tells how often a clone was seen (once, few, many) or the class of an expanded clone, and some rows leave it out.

TGCAGTGCTCGGGACAATACGGGATTGAGCTCCTACAATGAGCAGTTCTTC	CSARDNTGLSSYNEQFF	.	.	TRBV20-1	TRBJ2-1
TGCGCCAGCAGTGGGGACAGGGAAGCTTTCTTT	CASSGDREAFF	TRBD1	.	TRBV10-1	TRBJ1-1
TGTGCCACCAGTGATAGGAGCGGAATAGGGGAGACCCAGTACTTC	CATSDRSGIGETQYF	.	few	TRBV24-1	TRBJ2-5
TGTGCCAGCAGCCCCCAGGCGACAGGGGCAGATACGCAGTATTTT	CASSPQATGADTQYF	TRBD1	.	TRBV7-2	TRBJ2-3
TGTGCCAGCAGCTTTTCCGATACGCAGTATTTT	CASSFSDTQYF	.	few	TRBV7-2	TRBJ2-3
TGCAGCGTCCTAGTGGGGCAGACTAGGGGGAACCGTCTAGCAGATACGCAGTATTTT	CSVLVGQTRGNRLADTQYF	.	many	TRBV29-1	TRBJ2-3
TGTGCCAGCAGTGGGGGTAGCGGTTACGACCTCACAGATACGCAGTATTTT	CASSGGSGYDLTDTQYF	.	.	TRBV12-3/TRBV12-4	TRBJ2-3
TGTGCCAGCAGCCCCTCGACAGGGGGCTATGAGCAGTTCTTC	CASSPSTGGYEQFF	TRBD1	.	TRBV7-9	TRBJ2-1
TGCGCCAGCAGCTGGACAGGGACTAGCAACGAGCAGTACTTC	CASSWTGTSNEQYF	.	.	TRBV5-1	TRBJ2-7
TGTGCCATCAGTTATCTCGAGGGGACTAGCGCCTACAATGAGCAGTTCTTC	CAISYLEGTSAYNEQFF	TRBD2	few	TRBV10-3	TRBJ2-1
TGCGCCAGCAGTCGGGGGTGGCGCACCGGGGAGCTGTTTTTT	CASSRGWRTGELFF	.	.	TRBV10-2	TRBJ2-2
TGTGCCAGCAGGGTCAGCGTGAACTATGGCTACACCTTC	CASRVSVNYGYTF	.	few	TRBV25-1	TRBJ1-2
TGTGCCACCAGTGATAACAGGGGACACGAGCAGTACTTC	CATSDNRGHEQYF	TRBD1	.	TRBV24-1	TRBJ2-7
TGTGCCATCAGTGTTAATGCAGGGTTTGCTTTCTTT	CAISVNAGFAFF	.	once	TRBV10-3	TRBJ1-1
TGTGCCAGCAGCCCCAGACAGGGCCTCTCCTACGAGCAGTACTTC	CASSPRQGLSYEQYF	TRBD1	many	TRBV3-1	TRBJ2-7
TGTGCCAGCAGCTTGGCCAGCCCCTATAATTCACCCCTCCACTTT	CASSLASPYNSPLHF	.	.	TRBV7-2	TRBJ1-6